This T cell receptor (beta chain) was found in a study of Ad26.COV2.S vaccination and SARS-CoV-2 variants (dated by TCRdb to the early 2020s). For the study in its entirety: Donors in the vaccine arm were drawn from COV1001, a multicentre, randomized, double-blind, placebo-controlled phase I-IIa trial testing Ad26.COV2.S in healthy adults. TCRbeta repertoire sequencing was used to assess the specificity and breadth of SARS-CoV-2-reactive T cell receptors after Ad26.COV2.S vaccination. The TCR-sequenced set comprised approximately 32 samples: approximately 20 Ad26.COV2.S vaccine recipients, 5 placebo recipients and 8 SARS-CoV-2 convalescent individuals. Participants in the trial were split at random into five groups of five each, receiving low-dose or high-dose Ad26.COV2.S once or twice, or else placebo on both occasions. Throughout the experiments and outcome assessment, investigators stayed blinded to trial group allocation. Ad26.COV2.S was administered intramuscularly at a dose of 5x10^10 or 1x10^11 viral particles, either as one shot or as two shots given 56 days apart.

TCRbeta CDR3 regions were sequenced with the immunoSEQ Assay. After extraction, genomic DNA underwent amplification by bias-controlled multiplex PCR, followed by high-throughput sequencing. Regarding the original processing steps: To quantify the absolute abundance of each unique TCRbeta CDR3 region, sequences were collapsed and filtered. T cell fraction was estimated by normalization of TCRbeta template counts to usable DNA, with usable DNA being measured through amplification of reference genes present in all nucleated cells. Repertoire TCRs were annotated as SARS-CoV-2-specific by exact matching of V gene, CDR3 amino acid sequence and J gene to a known reactive TCR set. The reference SARS-CoV-2 TCR set was obtained from MIRA and was filtered for enrichment in COVID-19-positive ImmuneCODE repertoires, whereby public or cross-reactive TCRs were removed. Based on the MIRA antigens, annotated TCRs were further analysed at the level of specific ORF or position within ORF. Breadth was defined as the number of annotated unique rearrangements divided by the total number of unique productive rearrangements, and depth was defined as the summed frequency of the annotated unique rearrangements. Two-sided Wilcoxon rank-sum tests were used to compare TCR breadth between groups. The table comes from immuneACCESS by way of TCRdb, which keeps in-frame sequences with V and J called. Part of the clones is missing from these tables; in studies checked, under half for an unresolved V gene and the rest for unknown reasons. For V, J and clone size, that table is used; D and trimming come from the DNA. This sample comprises 300,000 to 350,000 clones, around 88% of them detected only once. The ten largest clones add up to around 10% of the sample.

A remark on this clone: Its antigen remains unidentified. Base qualities are not provided; no much larger clone lies one nucleotide away.

What the treatment or condition label conveys for this sample: some 19 received Ad26.COV2.S at low or high dose, single or two shots; about 5 received placebo; per-sample allocation not given. For vaccine and placebo recipients, repertoires were sequenced using samples collected on day 63 after the first injection. Cohort 1b enrolled around 23 adults aged 18-55 years at a single site in Boston, USA, between 29 July and 7 August 2020. Ad26.COV2.S consisted of a replication-incompetent adenovirus type 26 vector by which a prefusion-stabilized SARS-CoV-2 spike protein from the original Wuhan strain was expressed. From the cysteine up to the phenylalanine, the CDR3 has a length of 14 residues. CDR3 DNA is the only sequence kept; it has 42 bases, read in frame from the first base. CDR1 SGHTA and CDR2 FQGNSA were looked up in the germline V gene. The germline ends are 9 bases apart after V is trimmed by 3 bases and J by 3 bases.

Summary of the overall study and its limitations: Compared with placebo recipients, Ad26.COV2.S recipients showed higher spike-specific TCR breadth (P = 0.0014). Comparable non-spike TCR breadth was observed between vaccine and placebo recipients, consistent with only spike being contained in the vaccine. Substantial breadth of spike-specific CD8+ and CD4+ T cell responses was reported after vaccination. The study was not powered to compare responses between vaccine doses or regimens. According to the authors, total T cell responses may have been underestimated by the TCR breadth and depth analyses.

The specimen comprised peripheral blood, sampled in a trial of Ad26.COV2.S vaccine versus placebo. This receptor was obtained from a person between 18 and 65 years old who received the Ad26.COV2.S COVID-19 vaccine or a placebo. The receptor chain draws on TRBV7-2 and TRBJ1-5; TRBD1 is a possible D gene, resting on 5 matching bases. The DNA sequence is given as TGTGCCAGCAGCTTCCAGGGTAACAATCAGCCCCAGCATTTT. Its coded protein is CASSFQGNNQPQHF.